This entry features one T cell receptor (beta chain) sequence. Repertoires were generated with immunoSEQ multiplex PCR, while TCRdb's copy carries only in-frame clones and drops some. The data contain about 120,000 clones, around nine tenths of them singletons. This sample is part of a study of T cell responses to AZD1222 COVID-19 vaccine. CDR3 size: 12 residues. The germline V and J ends were trimmed by 2 bases and 4 bases, with 5 bases remaining between them. CDR1 KGHDR and CDR2 SFDVKD come from the germline V gene. The specimen comprised peripheral blood, sampled on day 0 of AZD1222 vaccination. The source of this sequence is an adult in good health. The J gene is TRBJ2-7, the V gene TRBV24-1, with D unresolved. The CDR3 DNA reads TGTGCCACCAGTGATTCTGAGTACGAGCAGTACTTC. It specifies CATSDSEYEQYF.